The 10 T cell receptor beta chains below all came from one sample that was sequenced in a study of CD8 T cells in Susac syndrome. Roughly 0.45 to 1 ug RNA was reverse transcribed with random hexamers. Each CDR3 protein is one row after TCRdb ran MiXCR on the immunoSEQ multiplex PCR reads. The sample consists of approximately 46,000 distinct CDR3 sequences, about 91% of them appearing once. Material for sequencing was CD8+ T cells from PBMCs. The receptors were sampled from a human donor in good health.

The chain has TRBV29-1 and TRBJ1-1, with D possibly matching TRBD1 (5 bases). Germline V gene sequence: CDR1 SQVTM, CDR2 ANQGSEA. With 3 bases removed from V and 4 bases from J, the gap between germline ends came to 9 bases. This CDR3 region has 12 residues. For the CDR3, the DNA is TGCAGCGTTGAGGTCCAGGGCACTGAAGCTTTCTTT. Its protein product is CSVEVQGTEAFF.

This chain joins TRBV7-9 and TRBJ1-1; D is ambiguous. This CDR3 has 13 amino acids. The ends were cut back, 4 bases at V and 4 bases at J, with 10 bases in the middle. In germline, CDR1 is SEHNR, CDR2 FQNEAQ (reference sequence). CDR3 bases: TGTGCCAGCAGCTCAGCGGGGAGCACTGAAGCTTTCTTT. As protein: CASSSAGSTEAFF.

J is TRBJ2-1 and V is TRBV6-5; D ambiguous. This CDR3 is built from 16 residues. Germline V gene data show CDR1 as MNHEY and CDR2 as SVGAGI. V lost 1 base and J 0 bases, leaving 10 bases between the germline ends. The CDR3 region is CASSYWRPSSYNEQFF. The DNA of the CDR3 is TGTGCCAGCAGTTACTGGAGACCCAGCTCCTACAATGAGCAGTTCTTC.

The rearrangement joins TRBV7-9 to TRBJ2-4; D gene ambiguous. This CDR3 is built from 15 residues. Trimming removed 5 bases at V and 5 bases at J, with 16 bases between. The germline V gene encodes CDR1 SEHNR and CDR2 FQNEAQ (reference sequence). CDR3 coding DNA: TGTGCCAGCAGCCAGGTGGTGGGGTTGGAAAACATTCAGTACTTC. Translated: CASSQVVGLENIQYF.

V is TRBV20-1 and J is TRBJ1-1; D call uncertain. Germline V gene data show CDR1 as DFQATT and CDR2 as SNEGSKA (reference sequence). The V and J ends lost 0 bases and 4 bases respectively, with 18 bases between them. This CDR3 contains 16 residues. The CDR3 spells CSARDLSWSGFTEAFF. The CDR3 nucleotides are TGCAGTGCTAGAGATCTTAGTTGGTCGGGGTTCACTGAAGCTTTCTTT.

V usage is TRBV7-9 and J usage is TRBJ2-5; D not resolved. V was cut by 6 bases and J by 0 bases, with 8 bases left in between. CDR1 SEHNR and CDR2 FQNEAQ come from the germline V gene (reference sequence). This CDR3 comprises 13 residues. The CDR3 loop is CASRPQDQETQYF. The CDR3, as DNA: TGTGCCAGCAGGCCCCAGGACCAAGAGACCCAGTACTTC.

This clonotype was seen only once. The chain recombines TRBV27 with TRBJ2-7, with a possible D match to TRBD2 (5 bases). The CDR3 sequence is 12 residues long. CDR1 MNHEY and CDR2 SMNVEV come from the germline V gene (reference sequence). The V and J ends lost 4 bases and 7 bases respectively, with 11 bases between them. In DNA, the CDR3 is TGTGCCAGCAGTTCCGTACCGGGGGAGCAGTACTTC. Translating gives CASSSVPGEQYF.

The chain recombines TRBV29-1 with TRBJ2-3; 9 bases fit TRBD1. The V and J ends lost 6 bases and 5 bases, in that order; junction bases with no gene match: 9. CDR3 length equals 14 residues. Germline assignment: CDR1 SQVTM and CDR2 ANQGSEA. The CDR3 sequence: CSVRGTGIEDTQYF. The CDR3 DNA sequence: TGCAGCGTCCGCGGGACAGGGATTGAAGATACGCAGTATTTT.

This clonotype has a single count. The J gene is TRBJ2-1, the V gene TRBV7-2; TRBD1 or TRBD2 may be the D gene (5 bases each). The CDR3 loop spans 14 amino acids. V was pared by 3 bases and J by 3 bases, with 9 bases between. Germline CDR1 SGHTA, CDR2 FQGNSA. The CDR3 bases are TGTGCCAGCAGCTTGCCGGGACGCTACAATGAGCAGTTCTTC. This gives the protein CASSLPGRYNEQFF.

This chain connects TRBV5-6 to TRBJ2-2; D is unresolved. The length of the CDR3 is 15 residues. With 4 bases removed from V and 0 bases from J, the gap between germline ends came to 10 bases. Germline CDR1 reads SGHDT; CDR2 reads YYEEEE. CDR3 sequence: CASSPYAPNTGELFF. In DNA, the CDR3 is TGTGCCAGCAGCCCCTATGCTCCGAACACCGGGGAGCTGTTTTTT. Together with reference TRBV5-6 and TRBJ2-2, the CDR3 gives the full variable domain: DAGVTQSPTHLIKTRGQQVTLRCSPKSGHDTVSWYQQALGQGPQFIFQYYEEEERQRGNFPDRFSGHQFPNYSSELNVNALLLGDSALYLCASSPYAPNTGELFFGEGSRLTVL.